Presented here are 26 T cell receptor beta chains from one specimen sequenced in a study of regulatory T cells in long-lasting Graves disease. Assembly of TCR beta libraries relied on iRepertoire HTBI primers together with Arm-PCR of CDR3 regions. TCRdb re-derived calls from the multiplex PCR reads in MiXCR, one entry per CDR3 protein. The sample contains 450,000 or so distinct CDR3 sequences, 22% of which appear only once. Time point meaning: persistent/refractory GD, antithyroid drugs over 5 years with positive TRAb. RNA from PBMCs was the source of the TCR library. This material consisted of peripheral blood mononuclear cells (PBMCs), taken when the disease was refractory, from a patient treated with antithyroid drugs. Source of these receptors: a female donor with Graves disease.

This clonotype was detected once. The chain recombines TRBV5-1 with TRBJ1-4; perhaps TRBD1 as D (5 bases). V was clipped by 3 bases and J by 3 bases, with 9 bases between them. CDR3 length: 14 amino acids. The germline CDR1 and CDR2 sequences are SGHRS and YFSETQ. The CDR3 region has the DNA TGCGCCAGCAGCTGGGACGTGGCTAATGAAAAACTGTTTTTT. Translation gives CASSWDVANEKLFF.

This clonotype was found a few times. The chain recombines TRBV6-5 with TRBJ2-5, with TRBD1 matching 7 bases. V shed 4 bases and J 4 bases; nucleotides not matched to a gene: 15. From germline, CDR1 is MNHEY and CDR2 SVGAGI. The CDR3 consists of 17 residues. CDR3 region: CASSFQNPTGVGETQYF. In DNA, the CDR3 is TGTGCCAGCAGTTTCCAGAACCCAACAGGGGTAGGAGAGACCCAGTACTTC.

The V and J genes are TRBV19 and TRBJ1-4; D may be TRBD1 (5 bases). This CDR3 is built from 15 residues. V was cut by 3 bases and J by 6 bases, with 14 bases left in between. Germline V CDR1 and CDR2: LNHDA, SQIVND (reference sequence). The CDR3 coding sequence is TGTGCCAGTAGTATTAGGGGATGGAGTCATGAAAAACTGTTTTTT. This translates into CASSIRGWSHEKLFF. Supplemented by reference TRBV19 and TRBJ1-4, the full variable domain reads DGGITQSPKYLFRKEGQNVTLSCEQNLNHDAMYWYRQDPGQGLRLIYYSQIVNDFQKGDIAEGYSVSREKKESFPLTVTSAQKNPTAFYLCASSIRGWSHEKLFFGSGTQLSVL.

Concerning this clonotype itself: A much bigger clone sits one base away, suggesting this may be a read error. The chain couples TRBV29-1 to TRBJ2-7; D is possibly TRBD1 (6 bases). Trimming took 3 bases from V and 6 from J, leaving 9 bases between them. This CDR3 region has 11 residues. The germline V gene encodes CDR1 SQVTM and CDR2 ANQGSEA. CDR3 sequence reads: CSVDRGGEQYF. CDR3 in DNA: TGCAGCGTTGACAGGGGTGGCGAGCAGTACTTC.

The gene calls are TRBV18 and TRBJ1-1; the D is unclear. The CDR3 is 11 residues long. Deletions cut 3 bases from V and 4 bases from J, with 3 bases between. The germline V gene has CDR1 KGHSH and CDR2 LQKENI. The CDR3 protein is CASSPITEAFF. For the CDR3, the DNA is TGTGCCAGCTCACCGATCACTGAAGCTTTCTTT.

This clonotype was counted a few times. The CDR3 coding sequence is TGTGCCAGCATTCTTGGGACTGAAGCTTTCTTT. This encodes CASILGTEAFF. The V gene is TRBV25-1, the J gene TRBJ1-1; D ambiguous. V shed 7 bases and J shed 5 bases, with 8 bases lying between them. This CDR3 region has 11 residues. Germline V gene data show CDR1 as MGHDK and CDR2 as SYGVNS.

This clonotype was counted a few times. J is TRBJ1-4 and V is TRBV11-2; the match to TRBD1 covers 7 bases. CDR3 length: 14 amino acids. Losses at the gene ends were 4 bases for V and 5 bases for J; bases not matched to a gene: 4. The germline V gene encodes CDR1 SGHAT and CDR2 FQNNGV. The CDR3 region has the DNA TGTGCCAGCAGCTCAGGGGGAGGGAATGAAAAACTGTTTTTT. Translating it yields CASSSGGGNEKLFF.

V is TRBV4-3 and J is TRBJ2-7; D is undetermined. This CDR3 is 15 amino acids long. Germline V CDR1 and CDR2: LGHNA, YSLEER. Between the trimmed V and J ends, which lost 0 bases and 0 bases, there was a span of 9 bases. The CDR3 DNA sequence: TGCGCCAGCAGCCAAGAAAGTGACGGCTCCTACGAGCAGTACTTC. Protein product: CASSQESDGSYEQYF.

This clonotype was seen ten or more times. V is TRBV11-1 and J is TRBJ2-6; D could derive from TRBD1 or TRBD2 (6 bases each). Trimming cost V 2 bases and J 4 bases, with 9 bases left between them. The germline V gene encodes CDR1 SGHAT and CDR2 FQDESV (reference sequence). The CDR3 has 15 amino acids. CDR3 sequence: CASSLRGGGANVLTF. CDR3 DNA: TGTGCCAGCAGCTTACGAGGGGGGGGGGCCAACGTCCTGACTTTC.

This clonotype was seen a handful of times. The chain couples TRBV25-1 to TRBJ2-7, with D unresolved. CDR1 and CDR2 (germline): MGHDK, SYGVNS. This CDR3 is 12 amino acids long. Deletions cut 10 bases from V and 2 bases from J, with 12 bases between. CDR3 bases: TGTGCCACCCTTTTACCAACCTACGAGCAGTACTTC. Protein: CATLLPTYEQYF.

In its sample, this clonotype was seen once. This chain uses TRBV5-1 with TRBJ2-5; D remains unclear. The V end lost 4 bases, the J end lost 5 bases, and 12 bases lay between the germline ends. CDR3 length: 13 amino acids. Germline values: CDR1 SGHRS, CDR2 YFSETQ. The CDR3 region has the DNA TGCGCCAGCAGCCAAGGACCCTTGGAGACCCAGTACTTC. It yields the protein CASSQGPLETQYF.

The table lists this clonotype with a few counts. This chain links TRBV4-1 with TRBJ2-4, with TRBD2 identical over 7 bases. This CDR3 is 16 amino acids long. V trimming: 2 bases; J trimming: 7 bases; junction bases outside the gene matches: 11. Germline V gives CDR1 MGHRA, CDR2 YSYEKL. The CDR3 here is CASSQPTEAGGNIQYF. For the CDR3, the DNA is TGCGCCAGCAGCCAACCCACTGAGGCCGGGGGGAACATTCAGTACTTC.

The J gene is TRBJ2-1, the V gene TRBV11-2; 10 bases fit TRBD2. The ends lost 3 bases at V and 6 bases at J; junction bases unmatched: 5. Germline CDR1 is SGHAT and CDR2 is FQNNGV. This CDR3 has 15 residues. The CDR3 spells CASSFQREGGNEQFF. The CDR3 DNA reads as TGTGCCAGCAGCTTCCAGCGGGAGGGGGGCAATGAGCAGTTCTTC. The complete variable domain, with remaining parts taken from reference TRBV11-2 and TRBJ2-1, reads EAGVAQSPRYKIIEKRQSVAFWCNPISGHATLYWYQQILGQGPKLLIQFQNNGVVDDSQLPKDRFSAERLKGVDSTLKIQPAKLEDSAVYLCASSFQREGGNEQFFGPGTRLTVL.

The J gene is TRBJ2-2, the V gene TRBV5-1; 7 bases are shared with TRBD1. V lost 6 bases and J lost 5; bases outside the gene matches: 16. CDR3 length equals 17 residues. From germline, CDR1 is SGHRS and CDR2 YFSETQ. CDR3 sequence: CASMSGTGVFVTGELFF. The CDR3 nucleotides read TGCGCCAGCATGTCTGGAACAGGGGTCTTTGTGACCGGGGAGCTGTTTTTT.

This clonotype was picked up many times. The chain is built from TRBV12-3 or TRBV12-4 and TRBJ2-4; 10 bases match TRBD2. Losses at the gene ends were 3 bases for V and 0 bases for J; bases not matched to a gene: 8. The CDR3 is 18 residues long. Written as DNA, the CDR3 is TGTGCCAGCAGTTTCACAGCGGGGGGGCTCCTAGCCAAAAACATTCAGTACTTC. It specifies CASSFTAGGLLAKNIQYF.

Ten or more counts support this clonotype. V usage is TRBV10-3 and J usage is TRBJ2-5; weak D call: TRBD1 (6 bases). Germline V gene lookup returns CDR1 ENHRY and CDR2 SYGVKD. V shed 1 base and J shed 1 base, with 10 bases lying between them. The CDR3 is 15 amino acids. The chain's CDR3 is CAISELTGPQETQYF. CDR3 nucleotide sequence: TGTGCCATCAGTGAGTTAACAGGGCCCCAAGAGACCCAGTACTTC.

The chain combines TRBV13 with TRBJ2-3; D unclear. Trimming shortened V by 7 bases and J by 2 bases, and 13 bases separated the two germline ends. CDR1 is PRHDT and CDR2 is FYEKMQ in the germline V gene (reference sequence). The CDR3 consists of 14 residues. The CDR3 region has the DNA TGTGCCAGCAAGTCGGCTTTTTACACAGATACGCAGTATTTT. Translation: CASKSAFYTDTQYF.

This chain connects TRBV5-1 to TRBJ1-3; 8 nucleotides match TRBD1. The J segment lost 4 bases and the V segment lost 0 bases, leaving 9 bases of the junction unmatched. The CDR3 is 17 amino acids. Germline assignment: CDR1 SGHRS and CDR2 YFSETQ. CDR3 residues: CASSLVSQGATGNTIYF. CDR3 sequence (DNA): TGCGCCAGCAGCTTGGTATCCCAGGGGGCAACCGGAAACACCATATATTTT.

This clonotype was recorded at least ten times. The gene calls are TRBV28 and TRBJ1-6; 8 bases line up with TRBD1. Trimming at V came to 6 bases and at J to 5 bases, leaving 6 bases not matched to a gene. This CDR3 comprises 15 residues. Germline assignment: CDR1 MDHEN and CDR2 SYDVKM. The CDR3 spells CASSRTDRDNSPLHF. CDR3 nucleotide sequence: TGTGCCAGCAGCCGCACGGACAGGGATAATTCACCCCTCCACTTT.

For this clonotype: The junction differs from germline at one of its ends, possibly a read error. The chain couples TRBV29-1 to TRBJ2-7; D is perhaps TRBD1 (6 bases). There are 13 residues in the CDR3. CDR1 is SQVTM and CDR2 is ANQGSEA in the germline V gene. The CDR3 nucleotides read TGCAGCGTAGCTTTGACAGGCTCCGACGAGCAGTACTTC. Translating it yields CSVALTGSDEQYF.

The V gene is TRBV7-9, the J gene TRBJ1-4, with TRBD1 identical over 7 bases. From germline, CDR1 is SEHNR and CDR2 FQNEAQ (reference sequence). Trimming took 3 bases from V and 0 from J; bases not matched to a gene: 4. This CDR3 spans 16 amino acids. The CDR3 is CASSFGQDATNEKLFF. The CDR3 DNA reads TGTGCCAGCAGCTTCGGACAGGATGCAACTAATGAAAAACTGTTTTTT. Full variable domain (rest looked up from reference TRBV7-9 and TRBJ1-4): DTGVSQNPRHKITKRGQNVTFRCDPISEHNRLYWYRQTLGQGPEFLTYFQNEAQLEKSRLLSDRFSAERPKGSFSTLEIQRTEQGDSAMYLCASSFGQDATNEKLFFGSGTQLSVL.

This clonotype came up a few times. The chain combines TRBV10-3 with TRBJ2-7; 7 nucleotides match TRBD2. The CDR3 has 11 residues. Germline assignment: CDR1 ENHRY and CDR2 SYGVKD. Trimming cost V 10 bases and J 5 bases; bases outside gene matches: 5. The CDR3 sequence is CATGLNHEQYF. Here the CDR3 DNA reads TGTGCCACGGGACTAAATCACGAGCAGTACTTC.

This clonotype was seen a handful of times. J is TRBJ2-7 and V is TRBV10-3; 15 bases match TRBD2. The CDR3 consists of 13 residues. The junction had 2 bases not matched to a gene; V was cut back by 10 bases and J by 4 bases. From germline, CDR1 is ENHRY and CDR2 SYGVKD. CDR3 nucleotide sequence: TGTGCCACCGGACTAGCGGGAGGGTACGAGCAGTACTTC. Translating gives CATGLAGGYEQYF.

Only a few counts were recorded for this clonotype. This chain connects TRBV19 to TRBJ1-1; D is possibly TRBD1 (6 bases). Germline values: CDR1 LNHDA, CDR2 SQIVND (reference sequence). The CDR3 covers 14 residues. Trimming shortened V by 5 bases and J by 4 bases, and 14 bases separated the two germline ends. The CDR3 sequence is CASSAQQGITEAFF. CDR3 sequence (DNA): TGTGCCAGTAGTGCCCAACAGGGAATCACTGAAGCTTTCTTT.

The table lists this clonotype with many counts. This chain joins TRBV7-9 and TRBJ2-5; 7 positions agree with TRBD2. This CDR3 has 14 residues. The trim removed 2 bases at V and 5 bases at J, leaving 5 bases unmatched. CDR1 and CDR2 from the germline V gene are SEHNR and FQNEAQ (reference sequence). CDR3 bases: TGTGCCAGCAGCTTATCGTGGGAGGGGGAGACCCAGTACTTC. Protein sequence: CASSLSWEGETQYF. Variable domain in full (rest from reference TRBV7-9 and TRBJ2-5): DTGVSQNPRHKITKRGQNVTFRCDPISEHNRLYWYRQTLGQGPEFLTYFQNEAQLEKSRLLSDRFSAERPKGSFSTLEIQRTEQGDSAMYLCASSLSWEGETQYFGPGTRLLVL.

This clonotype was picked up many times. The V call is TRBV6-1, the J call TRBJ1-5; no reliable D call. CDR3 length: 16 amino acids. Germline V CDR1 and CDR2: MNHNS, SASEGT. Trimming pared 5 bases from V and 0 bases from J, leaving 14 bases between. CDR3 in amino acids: CASSPSDPFSNQPQHF. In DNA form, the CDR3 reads TGTGCCAGCAGTCCTTCCGACCCTTTTAGCAATCAGCCCCAGCATTTT.